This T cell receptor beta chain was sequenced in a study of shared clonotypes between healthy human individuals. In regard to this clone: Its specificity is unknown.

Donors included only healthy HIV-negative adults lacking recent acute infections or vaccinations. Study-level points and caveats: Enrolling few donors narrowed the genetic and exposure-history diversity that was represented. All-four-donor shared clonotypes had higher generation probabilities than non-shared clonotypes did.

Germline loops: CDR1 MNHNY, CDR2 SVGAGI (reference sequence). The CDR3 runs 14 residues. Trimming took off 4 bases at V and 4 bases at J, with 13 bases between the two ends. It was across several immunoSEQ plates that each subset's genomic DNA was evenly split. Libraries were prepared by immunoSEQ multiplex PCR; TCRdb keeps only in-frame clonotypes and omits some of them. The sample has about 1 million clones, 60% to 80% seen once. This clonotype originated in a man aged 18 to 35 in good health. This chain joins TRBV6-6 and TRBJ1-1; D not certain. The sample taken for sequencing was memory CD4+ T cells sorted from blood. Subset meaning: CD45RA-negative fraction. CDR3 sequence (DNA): TGTGCCAGCAGTTTTAACAGCCCGGTCACTGAAGCTTTCTTT. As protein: CASSFNSPVTEAFF.